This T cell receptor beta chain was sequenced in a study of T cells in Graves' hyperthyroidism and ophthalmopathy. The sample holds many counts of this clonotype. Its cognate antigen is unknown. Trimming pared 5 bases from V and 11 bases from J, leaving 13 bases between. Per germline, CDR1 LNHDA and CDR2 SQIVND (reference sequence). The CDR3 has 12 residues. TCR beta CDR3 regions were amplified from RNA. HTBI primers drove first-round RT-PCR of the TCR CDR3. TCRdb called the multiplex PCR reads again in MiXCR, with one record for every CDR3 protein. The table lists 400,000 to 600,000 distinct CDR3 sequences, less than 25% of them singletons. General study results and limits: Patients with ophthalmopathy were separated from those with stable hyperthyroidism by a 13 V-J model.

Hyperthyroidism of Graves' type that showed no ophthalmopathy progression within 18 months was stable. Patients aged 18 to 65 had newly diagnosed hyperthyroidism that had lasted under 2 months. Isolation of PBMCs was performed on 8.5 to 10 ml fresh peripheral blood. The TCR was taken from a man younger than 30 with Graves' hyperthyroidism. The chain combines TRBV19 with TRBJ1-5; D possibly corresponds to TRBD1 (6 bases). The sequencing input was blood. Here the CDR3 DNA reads TGTGCCAGTAGTCTAACCCAGGGGACCCAGCATTTT. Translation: CASSLTQGTQHF. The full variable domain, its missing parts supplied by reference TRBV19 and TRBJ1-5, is DGGITQSPKYLFRKEGQNVTLSCEQNLNHDAMYWYRQDPGQGLRLIYYSQIVNDFQKGDIAEGYSVSREKKESFPLTVTSAQKNPTAFYLCASSLTQGTQHFGDGTRLSIL.